The 13 T cell receptor beta chains listed next were all sequenced from one sample in a study of beta chain features in type 1 diabetes. All of the isolated RNA was reverse transcribed, so expressed TCRB transcripts were sequenced. The data were produced by immunoSEQ multiplex PCR, yet TCRdb's version contains in-frame clones alone and is incomplete. The table records hundreds of thousands of clones, roughly 15% of them present only once. Sequenced sample: naive CD4+ T cells from blood. Receptors originate from a middle-aged woman in good health.

The V call is TRBV5-6, the J call TRBJ2-5; 7 bases match TRBD1. This CDR3 is built from 14 residues. V was clipped by 2 bases and J by 5 bases; unmatched bases: 6. Germline V gene data show CDR1 as SGHDT and CDR2 as YYEEEE. DNA for the CDR3: TGTGCCAGCAGCTTTACCGGGACAGAGGAGACCCAGTACTTC. Protein product: CASSFTGTEETQYF.

The chain is built from TRBV14 and TRBJ2-7, with 7 bases fitting TRBD1. The closer fit of TRBJ2-5 to the DNA end suggests the J call may be wrong. CDR1 SGHDN and CDR2 FVKESK come from the germline V gene. This CDR3 is built from 15 residues. This CDR3 is CASSQPGTVLETQYF. As DNA, the CDR3 is TGTGCCAGCAGCCAACCCGGGACAGTCCTAGAGACCCAGTACTTC.

This clone was seen a handful of times. The V gene is TRBV18, the J gene TRBJ1-6; 10 bases match TRBD1. This CDR3 has 14 amino acids. Looked up from germline, CDR1 is KGHSH and CDR2 is LQKENI. With V trimmed by 6 bases and J by 10 bases, 6 bases remained unmatched. The CDR3 here is CASSLDRGQSPLHF. Here the CDR3 DNA reads TGTGCCAGCTCCCTAGACAGGGGGCAATCACCCCTCCACTTT.

This clone was counted a few times. V is TRBV5-1 and J is TRBJ2-1; the match to TRBD2 covers 7 bases. The CDR3 totals 13 residues. The V and J ends lost 3 bases and 8 bases, in that order; junction bases with no gene match: 5. Germline values: CDR1 SGHRS, CDR2 YFSETQ. The chain's CDR3 is CASSWASGDEQFF. The CDR3 DNA sequence: TGCGCCAGCAGCTGGGCCAGCGGGGATGAGCAGTTCTTC.

The rearrangement joins TRBV6-5 to TRBJ1-6; unclear D gene. The CDR3 spans 16 residues. The germline V gene encodes CDR1 MNHEY and CDR2 SVGAGI. The V end was cut by 2 bases, the J end by 0 bases, with 8 bases between. The CDR3 protein is CASSYIGSSYNSPLHF. In DNA form, the CDR3 reads TGTGCCAGCAGTTACATAGGGAGCTCCTATAATTCACCCCTCCACTTT.

This clone has more than one count but fewer than ten. The rearrangement links TRBV7-6 to TRBJ2-5; 11 bases line up with TRBD1. The germline V gene has CDR1 SGHVS and CDR2 FNYEAQ. This CDR3 is built from 14 residues. V was clipped by 3 bases and J by 5 bases; unmatched bases: 2. CDR3 sequence reads: CASSLDRGPETQYF. In nucleotides, the CDR3 is TGTGCCAGCAGCTTGGACAGGGGGCCTGAGACCCAGTACTTC.

This clone was seen a handful of times. The chain joins TRBV27 to TRBJ1-4, with D uncertain. CDR3 length: 14 amino acids. Germline V gene data show CDR1 as MNHEY and CDR2 as SMNVEV (reference sequence). V lost 7 bases and J lost 0, with 9 bases in between. The CDR3 nucleotides read TGTGCCAGCACGTTCCGTGCAACTAATGAAAAACTGTTTTTT. Protein product: CASTFRATNEKLFF.

This clone occurred a few times. The chain carries TRBV9 and TRBJ2-4; 10 bases fit TRBD2. The CDR3 extends over 20 amino acids. The V gene end was trimmed by 3 bases and the J gene end by 0 bases; junction bases not matched to a gene: 15. The germline V gene has CDR1 SGDLS and CDR2 YYNGEE. The chain's CDR3 is CASSARTSGASDVAKNIQYF. The CDR3 DNA follows: TGTGCCAGCAGCGCGAGAACTAGCGGGGCTTCTGACGTAGCCAAAAACATTCAGTACTTC.

This clone was observed a few times. In DNA form, the CDR3 reads TGTGCCAGCAGCTCCCACGGGGGAAACACCGGGGAGCTGTTTTTT. Protein: CASSSHGGNTGELFF. This rearrangement joins TRBV5-8 to TRBJ2-2, with D possibly matching TRBD2 (6 bases). V lost 3 bases, J lost 2 bases, and 11 bases lay in between. CDR3 length equals 15 residues. Germline V gene sequence: CDR1 SGHTS, CDR2 YDEGEE.

The sample holds a few counts of this clone. The chain carries TRBV27 and TRBJ2-3, with D perhaps matching TRBD1 (5 bases). The length of the CDR3 is 14 residues. Deletions cut 3 bases from V and 2 bases from J, with 9 bases between. The germline CDR1 and CDR2 sequences are MNHEY and SMNVEV (reference sequence). The CDR3 nucleotides read TGTGCCAGCAGTTTGGTACAGGCCACAGATACGCAGTATTTT. Amino acids: CASSLVQATDTQYF.

This clone was observed a few times. The rearrangement uses TRBV4-3 and TRBJ2-1, with 11 nucleotides matching TRBD2. V shed 0 bases and J 8 bases; nucleotides not matched to a gene: 6. The CDR3 totals 16 residues. Germline assignment: CDR1 LGHNA and CDR2 YSLEER. CDR3 bases: TGCGCCAGCAGCCAAGAACCGACTAGCGGGGTATATGAGCAGTTCTTC. It translates to CASSQEPTSGVYEQFF.

V gene TRBV25-1 combines with J gene TRBJ2-1; no reliable D call. Trimming took off 2 bases at V and 10 bases at J, with 9 bases between the two ends. From germline, CDR1 is MGHDK and CDR2 SYGVNS. The CDR3 spans 12 residues. CDR3 sequence (DNA): TGTGCCAGCAGTGAACGCTTTAGCGAGCAGTTCTTC. Protein product: CASSERFSEQFF.

V gene TRBV5-1 combines with J gene TRBJ2-1; perhaps TRBD1 as D (6 bases). V lost 1 base and J 5 bases, leaving 10 bases between the germline ends. This CDR3 contains 14 residues. Germline CDR1 and CDR2: SGHRS and YFSETQ. CDR3 amino acids: CASSLRTENNEQFF. For the CDR3, the DNA is TGCGCCAGCAGCTTGCGGACAGAAAACAATGAGCAGTTCTTC.